The entry below describes one T cell receptor (beta chain). Its antigen is unidentified. The junction departs from germline at one end; a sequencing error may be responsible. Read coverage stops 3 residues before the CDR3 terminus; the germline J gene supplies the remainder. TCR beta CDR3 amplified by multiplex PCR from approximately 1,100 ng genomic DNA. The table came from immunoSEQ multiplex PCR; TCRdb's copy has only in-frame clones and leaves some out. The table gives 15,000 to 20,000 clones; the top ten clones make up about 17% of it. CDR3 size: 15 residues. Germline loops: CDR1 LGHNA, CDR2 YNFKEQ. This specimen belongs to a study of T cells in women clearing cervical HPV infection. Study outcomes and limitations: Repertoire richness, not evenness, was significantly elevated in CIN3+ cases versus controls. Effector/memory and HPV-specific T cells were not isolated, and association timing is unknown.

Cervical HPV DNA detected by MY09/MY11 PCR, typed by dot-blot. The V and J genes are TRBV4-2 and TRBJ2-3; perhaps TRBD2 as D (5 bases). The source material was blood buffy coat. This clonotype was obtained from a woman aged 18 to 75 with a cervical HPV16 infection that either progressed to CIN3+ or cleared (not recorded which). CDR3 DNA (partial): TGCGCCAGCAGCCAAGATTACACAACGGGGGATACG. Translation: CASSQDYTTGDT. The full CDR3 protein is CASSQDYTTGDTQYF.